The source of this T cell receptor beta chain is a study of shared clonotypes between healthy human individuals. Study-wide points: Approximately 5% was the fraction of naive CD4 clonotypes found shared across a few donors.

The input for sorted-subset replicate PCRs was around 0.2 ug DNA, tens of thousands of T cell genomes. Sequencing used immunoSEQ multiplex PCR; TCRdb keeps in-frame clones, though not all of them. The data contain about 1.1 million clones, approximately 80% of them singletons. As to this clone: Antigen specificity is unknown.

The CDR3 loop spans 16 amino acids. V was clipped by 2 bases and J by 1 base; unmatched bases: 7. CDR1 and CDR2 (germline): SGHTA, FQGTGA. The receptor was isolated from a man between 18 and 29 years old in good health. Some clones in this sample may be carry-over from other donors' samples. Sequencing was performed on memory CD4+ T cells from PBMCs. Specified subset: CD45RA-negative fraction. The chain joins TRBV7-3 to TRBJ2-7; 8 nucleotides align to TRBD2. The CDR3, as DNA: TGTGCCAGCAGCTTAGCCCACCTAGCGGGTTCCTACGAGCAGTACTTC. It is translated as CASSLAHLAGSYEQYF.